The 10 T cell receptor beta chains below were found in one sample sequenced in a study of CD8 T cells in Susac syndrome. Random hexamers primed reverse transcription of roughly 0.5 to 1 ug RNA. From the immunoSEQ multiplex PCR reads, TCRdb called clonotypes with MiXCR, one entry per CDR3 protein. The profile shows 210,000 or so distinct CDR3 sequences, about 94% of them singletons. The sequenced sample was CD4+ T cells from PBMCs. The source of these receptors is a human donor with Susac syndrome.

The CDR3 loop reads CASRPTGTGWDYGYTF. The CDR3 DNA reads TGTGCCAGCAGGCCAACCGGGACAGGGTGGGACTATGGCTACACCTTC. The chain employs TRBV5-6 and TRBJ1-2; 9 nucleotides line up with TRBD1. Germline V gene sequence: CDR1 SGHDT, CDR2 YYEEEE. The V gene end was trimmed by 5 bases and the J gene end by 3 bases; junction bases not matched to a gene: 11. This CDR3 has 16 residues. The variable domain in full, with the rest retrieved from reference TRBV5-6 and TRBJ1-2, is DAGVTQSPTHLIKTRGQQVTLRCSPKSGHDTVSWYQQALGQGPQFIFQYYEEEERQRGNFPDRFSGHQFPNYSSELNVNALLLGDSALYLCASRPTGTGWDYGYTFGSGTRLTVV.

The chain joins TRBV28 to TRBJ1-3; D remains ambiguous. V was cut by 10 bases and J by 0 bases, with 13 bases left in between. Germline CDR1 is MDHEN and CDR2 is SYDVKM. This CDR3 has 14 amino acids. In DNA, the CDR3 is TGTGCCACCCTCGGGTACCGCTCTGGAAACACCATATATTTT. Translation: CATLGYRSGNTIYF.

The V call is TRBV10-3, the J call TRBJ2-3; 9 bases fit TRBD2. The V gene end was trimmed by 8 bases and the J gene end by 1 base; junction bases not matched to a gene: 7. The CDR3 has 15 residues. Germline-derived CDR1 and CDR2 are ENHRY and SYGVKD. Here the CDR3 reads CAIGASGDRTDTQYF. CDR3 in DNA: TGTGCCATCGGGGCTAGCGGGGACCGCACAGATACGCAGTATTTT.

The chain links TRBV18 to TRBJ2-4; the D gene is possibly TRBD1 (5 bases). This CDR3 has 15 residues. V lost 0 bases and J 6 bases, leaving 12 bases between the germline ends. The germline gives CDR1 KGHSH, CDR2 LQKENI. The CDR3 DNA follows: TGTGCCAGCTCACCACCGGGATCAGGGTTAAACATTCAGTACTTC. Encoded protein: CASSPPGSGLNIQYF.

The V call is TRBV5-6, the J call TRBJ2-3; D is undetermined. Germline CDR1 reads SGHDT; CDR2 reads YYEEEE. V dropped 2 bases and J dropped 2 bases, with 9 bases sitting between them. This CDR3 has 14 amino acids. The CDR3 nucleotides read TGTGCCAGCAGCTTCTACCAAGCCACAGATACGCAGTATTTT. It specifies CASSFYQATDTQYF.

This chain joins TRBV2 and TRBJ1-1; no definite D call. CDR1 and CDR2 (germline): SNHLY, FYNNEI. V was clipped by 5 bases and J by 0 bases, with 10 bases between them. This CDR3 is built from 14 residues. The CDR3 region has the DNA TGTGCCAGCAGTTTGAGTCAGATGAACACTGAAGCTTTCTTT. Its protein product is CASSLSQMNTEAFF.

V and J are TRBV7-2 and TRBJ1-6; D is possibly TRBD1 (5 bases). The V end was cut by 6 bases, the J end by 5 bases, with 14 bases between. This CDR3 spans 15 amino acids. In germline, CDR1 is SGHTA, CDR2 FQGNSA. The DNA for the CDR3 is TGTGCCAGCAGTATCTTGGACACCCATAATTCACCCCTCCACTTT. This codes for CASSILDTHNSPLHF.

The rearrangement links TRBV20-1 to TRBJ1-6, with 8 bases lining up with TRBD1. The CDR3 runs to 15 residues. CDR1 is DFQATT and CDR2 is SNEGSKA in the germline V gene (reference sequence). Trimming took 3 bases from V and 6 from J; bases not matched to a gene: 7. The CDR3 DNA follows: TGCAGTGCTAGGACAGGGGAGGGCTTTAATTCACCCCTCCACTTT. Translated: CSARTGEGFNSPLHF.

The chain links TRBV10-3 to TRBJ1-2, with D unclear. The CDR3 is made up of 13 amino acids. Trimming took 0 bases from V and 5 from J, leaving 7 bases between them. Germline CDR1 ENHRY, CDR2 SYGVKD. The CDR3 region has the DNA TGTGCCATCAGTGAGTCCAGACGATATGGCTACACCTTC. This gives the protein CAISESRRYGYTF.

The rearrangement joins TRBV5-6 to TRBJ2-7; possible D gene TRBD1, 6 bases. CDR1 is SGHDT, CDR2 YYEEEE, per germline. V lost 1 base and J lost 5, with 10 bases in between. CDR3 size: 13 residues. CDR3 sequence reads: CASSLTGTHEQYF. In nucleotides, the CDR3 is TGTGCCAGCAGCTTGACAGGGACACACGAGCAGTACTTC.